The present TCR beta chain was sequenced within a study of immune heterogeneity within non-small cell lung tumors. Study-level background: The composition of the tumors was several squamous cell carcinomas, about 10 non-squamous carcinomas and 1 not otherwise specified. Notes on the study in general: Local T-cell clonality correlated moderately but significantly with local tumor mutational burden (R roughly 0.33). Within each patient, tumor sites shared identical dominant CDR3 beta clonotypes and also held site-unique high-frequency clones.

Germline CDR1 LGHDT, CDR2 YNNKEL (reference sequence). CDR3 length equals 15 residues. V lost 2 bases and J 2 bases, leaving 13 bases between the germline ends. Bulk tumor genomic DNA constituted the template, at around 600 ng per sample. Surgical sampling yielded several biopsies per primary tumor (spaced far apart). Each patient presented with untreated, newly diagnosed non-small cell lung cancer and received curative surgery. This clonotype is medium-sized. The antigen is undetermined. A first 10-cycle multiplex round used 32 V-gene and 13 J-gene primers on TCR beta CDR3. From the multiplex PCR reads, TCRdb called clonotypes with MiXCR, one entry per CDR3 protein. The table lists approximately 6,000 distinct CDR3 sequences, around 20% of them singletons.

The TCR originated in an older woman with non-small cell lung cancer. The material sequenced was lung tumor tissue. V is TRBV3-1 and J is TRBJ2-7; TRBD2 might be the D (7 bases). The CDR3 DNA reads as TGTGCCAGCAGCCAAACAGCGGGACAAACCTACGAGCAGTACTTC. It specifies CASSQTAGQTYEQYF.